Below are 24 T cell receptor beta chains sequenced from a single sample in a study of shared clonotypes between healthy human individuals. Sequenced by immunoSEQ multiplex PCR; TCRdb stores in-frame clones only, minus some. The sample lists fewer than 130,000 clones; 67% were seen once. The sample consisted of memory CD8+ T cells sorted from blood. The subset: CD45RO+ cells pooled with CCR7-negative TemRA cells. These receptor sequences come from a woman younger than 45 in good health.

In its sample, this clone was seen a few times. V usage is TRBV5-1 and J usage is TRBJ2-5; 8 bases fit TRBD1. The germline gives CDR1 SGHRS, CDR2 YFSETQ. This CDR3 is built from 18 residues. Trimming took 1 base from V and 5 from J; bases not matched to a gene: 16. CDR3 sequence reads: CASSLIPGGPRQMETQYF. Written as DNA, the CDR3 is TGCGCCAGCAGCTTGATCCCAGGGGGCCCTAGACAAATGGAGACCCAGTACTTC.

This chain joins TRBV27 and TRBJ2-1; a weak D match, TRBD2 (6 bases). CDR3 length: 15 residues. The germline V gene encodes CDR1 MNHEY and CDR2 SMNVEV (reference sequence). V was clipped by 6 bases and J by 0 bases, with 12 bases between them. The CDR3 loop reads CASSRDGSSYNEQFF. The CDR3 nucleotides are TGTGCCAGCAGCAGAGACGGGAGCTCCTACAATGAGCAGTTCTTC.

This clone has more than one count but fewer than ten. For the CDR3, the DNA is TGTGCCTGGAGTGTCCTACACAGGGACGGAGAGCAGTTCTTC. Translation: CAWSVLHRDGEQFF. The chain has TRBV30 and TRBJ2-1, with a possible D match to TRBD1 (6 bases). The length of the CDR3 is 14 residues. V was clipped by 0 bases and J by 10 bases, with 16 bases between them. Germline V gene data show CDR1 as GTSNPN and CDR2 as SVGIG (reference sequence).

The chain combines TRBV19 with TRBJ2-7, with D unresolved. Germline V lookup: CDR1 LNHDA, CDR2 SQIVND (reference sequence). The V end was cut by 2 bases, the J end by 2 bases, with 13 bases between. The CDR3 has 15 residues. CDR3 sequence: CASSILGGRTYEQYF. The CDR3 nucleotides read TGTGCCAGTAGTATATTAGGTGGCAGAACCTACGAGCAGTACTTC.

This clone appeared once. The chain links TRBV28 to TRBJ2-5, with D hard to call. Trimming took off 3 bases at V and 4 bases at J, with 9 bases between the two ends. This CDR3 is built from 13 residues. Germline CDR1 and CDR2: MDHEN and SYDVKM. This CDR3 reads CASSFMVGETQYF. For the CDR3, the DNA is TGTGCCAGCAGTTTCATGGTGGGAGAGACCCAGTACTTC. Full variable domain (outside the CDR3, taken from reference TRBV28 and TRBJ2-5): DVKVTQSSRYLVKRTGEKVFLECVQDMDHENMFWYRQDPGLGLRLIYFSYDVKMKEKGDIPEGYSVSREKKERFSLILESASTNQTSMYLCASSFMVGETQYFGPGTRLLVL.

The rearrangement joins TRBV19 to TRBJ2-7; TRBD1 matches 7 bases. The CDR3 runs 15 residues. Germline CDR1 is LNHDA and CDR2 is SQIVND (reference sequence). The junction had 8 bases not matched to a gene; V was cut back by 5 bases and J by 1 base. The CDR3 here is CASSFTGTVSYEQYF. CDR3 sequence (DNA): TGTGCCAGTAGTTTCACCGGGACAGTTTCCTACGAGCAGTACTTC.

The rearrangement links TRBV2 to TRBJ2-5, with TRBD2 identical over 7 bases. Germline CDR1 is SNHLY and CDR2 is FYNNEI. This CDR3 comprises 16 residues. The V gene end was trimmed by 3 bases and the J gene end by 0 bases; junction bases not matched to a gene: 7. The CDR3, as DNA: TGTGCCAGCAGTGATGGGGACTATGGCTACCAAGAGACCCAGTACTTC. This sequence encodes CASSDGDYGYQETQYF. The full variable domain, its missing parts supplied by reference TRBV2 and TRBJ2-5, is EPEVTQTPSHQVTQMGQEVILRCVPISNHLYFYWYRQILGQKVEFLVSFYNNEISEKSEIFDDQFSVERPDGSNFTLKIRSTKLEDSAMYFCASSDGDYGYQETQYFGPGTRLLVL.

CDR3 nucleotide sequence: TGTGCCAGCAGCTTTCCCCTAGCGGGGCGGGTGCCCTACAATGAGCAGTTCTTC. Its protein is CASSFPLAGRVPYNEQFF. The V call is TRBV7-2, the J call TRBJ2-1, with TRBD2 matching over 9 bases. The junction had 11 bases not matched to a gene; V was cut back by 3 bases and J by 2 bases. This CDR3 comprises 18 residues. The V gene's germline CDR1 is SGHTA and CDR2 FQGNSA.

Here the CDR3 reads CASSLTSSSGANVLTF. The CDR3 DNA follows: TGTGCCAGCAGTCTGACATCCAGCTCTGGGGCCAACGTCCTGACTTTC. V is TRBV6-4 and J is TRBJ2-6; D is unclear. Germline loops: CDR1 MRHNA, CDR2 SNTAGT. This CDR3 is 16 amino acids long. The ends were cut back, 5 bases at V and 0 bases at J, with 11 bases in the middle.

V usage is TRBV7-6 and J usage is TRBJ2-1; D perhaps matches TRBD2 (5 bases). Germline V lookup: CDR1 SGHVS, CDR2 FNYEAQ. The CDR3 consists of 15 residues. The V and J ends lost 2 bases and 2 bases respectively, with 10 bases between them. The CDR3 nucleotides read TGTGCCAGCAGCTTAAGCAGCGGAGCCTACAATGAGCAGTTCTTC. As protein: CASSLSSGAYNEQFF.

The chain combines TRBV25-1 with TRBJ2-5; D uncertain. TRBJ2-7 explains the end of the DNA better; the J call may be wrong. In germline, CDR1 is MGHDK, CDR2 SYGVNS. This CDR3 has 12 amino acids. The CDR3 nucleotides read TGTGCCAGCAGTGAATCCGCAGGCGAGCAGTACTTC. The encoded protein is CASSESAGEQYF.

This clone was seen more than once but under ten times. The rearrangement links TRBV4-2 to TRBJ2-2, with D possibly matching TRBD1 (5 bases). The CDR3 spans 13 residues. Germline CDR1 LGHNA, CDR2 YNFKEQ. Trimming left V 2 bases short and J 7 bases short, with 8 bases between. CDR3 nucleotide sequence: TGTGCCAGCAGCCAAAGGGGTGGCGGGGAGCTGTTTTTT. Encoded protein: CASSQRGGGELFF.

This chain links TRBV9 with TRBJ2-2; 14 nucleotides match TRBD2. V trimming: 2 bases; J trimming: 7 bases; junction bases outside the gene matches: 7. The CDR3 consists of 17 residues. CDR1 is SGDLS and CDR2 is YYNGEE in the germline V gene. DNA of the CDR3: TGTGCCAGCAGCGTCGATGGGACTAGCGGGAGATTCGGGGAGCTGTTTTTT. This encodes CASSVDGTSGRFGELFF.

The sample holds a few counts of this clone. In nucleotides, the CDR3 is TGTGCCAGCAAAGGACAGAGTAGGGAGCAGTACTTC. Translating it yields CASKGQSREQYF. The chain combines TRBV27 with TRBJ2-7, with D possibly matching TRBD1 (6 bases). In germline, CDR1 is MNHEY, CDR2 SMNVEV (reference sequence). The V gene lost 7 bases and the J gene lost 7 bases, with 14 bases spanning the gap. CDR3 length: 12 residues.

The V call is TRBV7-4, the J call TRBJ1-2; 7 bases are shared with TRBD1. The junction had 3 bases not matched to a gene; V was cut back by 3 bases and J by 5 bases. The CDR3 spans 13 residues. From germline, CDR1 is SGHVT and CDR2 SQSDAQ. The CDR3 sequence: CASSFRDSYGYTF. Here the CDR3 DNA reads TGTGCCAGCAGCTTCCGGGACAGTTATGGCTACACCTTC.

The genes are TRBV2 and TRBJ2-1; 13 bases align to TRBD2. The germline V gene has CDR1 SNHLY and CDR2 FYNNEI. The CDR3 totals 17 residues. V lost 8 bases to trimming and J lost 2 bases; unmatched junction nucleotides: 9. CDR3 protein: CASLPGTSGDAYNEQFF. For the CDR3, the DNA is TGTGCCAGCCTCCCCGGGACTAGCGGGGATGCCTACAATGAGCAGTTCTTC. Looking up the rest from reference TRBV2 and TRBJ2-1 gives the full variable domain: EPEVTQTPSHQVTQMGQEVILRCVPISNHLYFYWYRQILGQKVEFLVSFYNNEISEKSEIFDDQFSVERPDGSNFTLKIRSTKLEDSAMYFCASLPGTSGDAYNEQFFGPGTRLTVL.

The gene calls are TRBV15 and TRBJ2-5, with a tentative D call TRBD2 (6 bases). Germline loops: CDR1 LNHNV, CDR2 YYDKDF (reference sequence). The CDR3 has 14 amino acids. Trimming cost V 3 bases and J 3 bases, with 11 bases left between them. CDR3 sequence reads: CATSRTRGKETQYF. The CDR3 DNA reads TGTGCCACCAGCAGGACCCGCGGGAAAGAGACCCAGTACTTC.

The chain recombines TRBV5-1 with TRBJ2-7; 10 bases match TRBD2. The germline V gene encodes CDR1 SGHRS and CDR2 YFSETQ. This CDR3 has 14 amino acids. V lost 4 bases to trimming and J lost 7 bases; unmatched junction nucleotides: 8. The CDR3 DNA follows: TGCGCCAGCAGCGCTGGGACTAGCGTCGAGGAGCAGTACTTC. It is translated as CASSAGTSVEEQYF.

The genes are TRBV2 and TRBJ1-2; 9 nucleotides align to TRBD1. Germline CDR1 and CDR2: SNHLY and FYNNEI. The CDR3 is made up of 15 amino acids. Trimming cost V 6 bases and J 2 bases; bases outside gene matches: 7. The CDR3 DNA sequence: TGTGCCAGCAGGGCCGGGACAGGGTCGAACTATGGCTACACCTTC. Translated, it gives CASRAGTGSNYGYTF.

The CDR3 DNA sequence: TGCGCCAGCAGCTTGGCCGGAGGTGACCATGGGGCAGATACGCAGTATTTT. This sequence encodes CASSLAGGDHGADTQYF. The chain combines TRBV5-1 with TRBJ2-3; weak D call: TRBD2 (5 bases). CDR1 is SGHRS and CDR2 is YFSETQ in the germline V gene. The V end lost 0 bases, the J end lost 4 bases, and 18 bases lay between the germline ends. The CDR3 is 17 amino acids.

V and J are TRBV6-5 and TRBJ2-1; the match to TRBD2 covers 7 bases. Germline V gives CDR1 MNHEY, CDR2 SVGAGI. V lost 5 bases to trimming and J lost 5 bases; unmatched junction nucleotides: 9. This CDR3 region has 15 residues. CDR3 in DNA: TGTGCCAGCAGTATCACTAGCGTGACCAACAATGAGCAGTTCTTC. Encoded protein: CASSITSVTNNEQFF.

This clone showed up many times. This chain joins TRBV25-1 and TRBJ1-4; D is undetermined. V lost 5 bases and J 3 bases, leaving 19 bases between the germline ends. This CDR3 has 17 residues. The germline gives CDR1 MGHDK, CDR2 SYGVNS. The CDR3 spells CASSLKGPDGPNEKLFF. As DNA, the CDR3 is TGTGCCAGCAGTCTAAAGGGCCCCGATGGTCCTAATGAAAAACTGTTTTTT.

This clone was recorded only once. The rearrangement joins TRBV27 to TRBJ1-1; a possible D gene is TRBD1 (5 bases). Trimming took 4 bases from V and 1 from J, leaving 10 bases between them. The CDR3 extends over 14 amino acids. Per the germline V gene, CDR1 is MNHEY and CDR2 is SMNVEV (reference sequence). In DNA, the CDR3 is TGTGCCAGCAGTTATCAGGGTTCGAACACTGAAGCTTTCTTT. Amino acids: CASSYQGSNTEAFF.

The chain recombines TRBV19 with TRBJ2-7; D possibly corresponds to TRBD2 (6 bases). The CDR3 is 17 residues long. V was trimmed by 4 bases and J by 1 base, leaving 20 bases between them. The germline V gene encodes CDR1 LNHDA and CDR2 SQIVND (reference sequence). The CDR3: CASSRTPGTGLSYEQYF. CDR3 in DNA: TGTGCCAGTAGTAGAACCCCCGGGACGGGACTTTCCTACGAGCAGTACTTC.